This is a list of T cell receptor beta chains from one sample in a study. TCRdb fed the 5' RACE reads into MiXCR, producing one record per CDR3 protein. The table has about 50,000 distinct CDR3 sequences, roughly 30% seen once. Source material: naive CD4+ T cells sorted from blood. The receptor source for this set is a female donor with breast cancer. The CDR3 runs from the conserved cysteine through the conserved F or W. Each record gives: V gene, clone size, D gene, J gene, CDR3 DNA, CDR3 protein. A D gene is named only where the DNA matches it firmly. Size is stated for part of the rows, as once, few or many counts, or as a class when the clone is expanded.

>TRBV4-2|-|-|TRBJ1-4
TGTGCCAGCAGCCCCGTCATGGTCAGGGCTGATGAAAAACTGTTTTTT
CASSPVMVRADEKLFF
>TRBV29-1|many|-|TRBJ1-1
TGCAGCGTTGAGGAGAAACAGGGTGGTGAAGCTTTCTTT
CSVEEKQGGEAFF
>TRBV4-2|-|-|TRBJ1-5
TGTGCCAGCAGCCAAGGGGGGGCCAATCAGCCCCAGCATTTT
CASSQGGANQPQHF
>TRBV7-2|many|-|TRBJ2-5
TGTGCCAGCAGCCGACTCCAAGGGGAGACCCAGTACTTC
CASSRLQGETQYF
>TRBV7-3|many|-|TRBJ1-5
TGTGCCAGCAGCTTAAGCGGACAGAAAGATCAGCCCCAGCATTTT
CASSLSGQKDQPQHF
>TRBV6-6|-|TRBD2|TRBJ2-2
TGTGCCAGCGGCCGTTCCCCTAGCGGGGGGTCCGGGGAGCTGTTTTTT
CASGRSPSGGSGELFF
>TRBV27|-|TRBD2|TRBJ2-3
TGTGCCAGCAACCCAGGTCGCGGGAGGGCCACAGATACGCAGTATTTT
CASNPGRGRATDTQYF
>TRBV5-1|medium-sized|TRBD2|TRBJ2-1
TGCGCCAGCAGCTTGGCCGGGACTAGCGCTGGACGCGAGCAGTTCTTC
CASSLAGTSAGREQFF
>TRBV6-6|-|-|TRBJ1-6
TGTGCCAGCAGTTACCGGGACAAGGATTCACCCCTCCACTTT
CASSYRDKDSPLHF
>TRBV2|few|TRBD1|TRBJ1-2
TGTGCCAGCGGACAGGGGGGGGGCTACACCTTC
CASGQGGGYTF
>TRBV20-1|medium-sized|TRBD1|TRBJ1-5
TGCAGTGCTAGACCAAGACAGGGGAGTCAGCCCCAGCATTTT
CSARPRQGSQPQHF
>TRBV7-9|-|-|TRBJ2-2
TGTGCCAGCAGCTCCATTTCAGCTAACACCGGGGAGCTGTTTTTT
CASSSISANTGELFF
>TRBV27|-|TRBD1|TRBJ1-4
TGTGCCAGCAGTTTATCCAGGGGGAAATCTCGTGAAAAACTGTTTTTT
CASSLSRGKSREKLFF
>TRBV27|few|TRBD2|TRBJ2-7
TGTGCCAGCAGTTTATCGGTCGGGGGGGACGAGCAGTACTTC
CASSLSVGGDEQYF
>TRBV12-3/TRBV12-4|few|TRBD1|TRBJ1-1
TGTGCCACGAATCGGGACAGGGGATGGGAAGCTTTCTTT
CATNRDRGWEAFF
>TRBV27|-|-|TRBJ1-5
TGTGCCAGCAGTCCAAATATTGGACGGTATAGCAATCAGCCCCAGCATTTT
CASSPNIGRYSNQPQHF
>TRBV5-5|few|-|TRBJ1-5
TGTGCCAGCAGCCTGGGGGGGGCATATAGCAATCAGCCCCAGCATTTT
CASSLGGAYSNQPQHF
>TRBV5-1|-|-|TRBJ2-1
TGCGCCAGCAGCTCCTCCAGGGGCCAAACTGAGCAGTTCTTC
CASSSSRGQTEQFF
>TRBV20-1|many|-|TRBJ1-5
TGCAGTGCCCGTACAGGGCTCGCCCAGCATTTT
CSARTGLAQHF
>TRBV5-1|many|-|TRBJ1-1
TGCGCCAGCACCCCACCCGGGGGGGTTACTGAAGCTTTCTTT
CASTPPGGVTEAFF
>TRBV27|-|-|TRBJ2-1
TGTGCCAGCAGTTTAACCGCTTCAGGACAGCCCTACAATGAGCAGTTCTTC
CASSLTASGQPYNEQFF
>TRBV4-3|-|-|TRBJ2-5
TGCGCCAGCAGCCAATCTCTCGACTTCAAAGAGACCCAGTACTTC
CASSQSLDFKETQYF
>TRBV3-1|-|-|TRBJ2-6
TGTGCCAGCAGCCAATCCGACCTAAACGTCCTGACTTTC
CASSQSDLNVLTF
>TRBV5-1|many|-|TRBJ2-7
TGCGCCAGCAGCTTGGACAACACCTACGAGCAGTACTTC
CASSLDNTYEQYF
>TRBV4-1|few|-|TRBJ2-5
TGCGCCAGCAGCCGCCGGGACCAAGAGACCCAGTACTTC
CASSRRDQETQYF
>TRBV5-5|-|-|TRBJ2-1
TGTGCCAGCAGCAAGACGGAGAGCTCCTACAATGAGCAGTTCTTC
CASSKTESSYNEQFF
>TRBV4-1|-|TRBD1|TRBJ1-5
TGCGCCAGCAGTCGGGACAGGGGACTGTATCAGCCCCAGCATTTT
CASSRDRGLYQPQHF
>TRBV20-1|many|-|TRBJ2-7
TGCAGTGCTAGAGACGGACGGCATTTCGGGCAGTACTTC
CSARDGRHFGQYF
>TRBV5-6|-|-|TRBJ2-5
TGTGCCAGCAGCTTAGTCTCCGAGACCCAGTACTTC
CASSLVSETQYF
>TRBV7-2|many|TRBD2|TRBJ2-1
TGTGCCAGCAGCCCCGGTGCTAGCGGGAGGAATGAGCAGTTCTTC
CASSPGASGRNEQFF
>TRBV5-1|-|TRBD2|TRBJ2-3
TGCGCCAGCAGCCATAGAACTAGCGGAAGCACAGATACGCAGTATTTT
CASSHRTSGSTDTQYF
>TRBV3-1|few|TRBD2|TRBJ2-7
TGTGCCAGCAGCCAGGGACTAGAGTCGGGCGAGCAGTACTTC
CASSQGLESGEQYF
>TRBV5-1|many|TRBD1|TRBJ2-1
TGCGCCAGCAGCTTGGTACAGGGGGCTGGGGAGCAGTTCTTC
CASSLVQGAGEQFF
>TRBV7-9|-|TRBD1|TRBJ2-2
TGTGCCAGCAGCTTCCCCTTTCCAGGGGGCATCGGGGAGCTGTTTTTT
CASSFPFPGGIGELFF
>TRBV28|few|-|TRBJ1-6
TGTGCCAGCAGTTTTCGGTTTGCAGGGCCGTTTAATTCACCCCTCCACTTT
CASSFRFAGPFNSPLHF
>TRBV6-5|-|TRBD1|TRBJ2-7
TGTGCCAGCAGTCCATACAGGGGGGTCGGCGACGAGCAGTACTTC
CASSPYRGVGDEQYF
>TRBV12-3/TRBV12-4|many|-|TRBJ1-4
TGTGCCAGCAGCCTCAATCCGGGGGCGGGGGAAAAACTGTTTTTT
CASSLNPGAGEKLFF
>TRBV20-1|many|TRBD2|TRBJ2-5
TGCAGTGCTGGTGCCGGGACTAGCGGGAGAGGAAGTAGGGAGACCCAGTACTTC
CSAGAGTSGRGSRETQYF
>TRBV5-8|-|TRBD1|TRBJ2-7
TGTGCCGCACCTGAACAGGGGGTTGAATACGAGCAGTGCTTC
CAAPEQGVEYEQCF
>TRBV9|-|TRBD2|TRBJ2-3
TGTGCCAGCAGCGTAGAGGGTAGCGGGAGTATGACAGATACGCAGTATTTT
CASSVEGSGSMTDTQYF
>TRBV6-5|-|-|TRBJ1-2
TGTGCCAGCAGAAAAACCTATGATGGCTACACCTTC
CASRKTYDGYTF
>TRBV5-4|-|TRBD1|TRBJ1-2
TGTGCCAGCAGCTTACGGGACAGGGGGCAATATGGCTACACCTTC
CASSLRDRGQYGYTF
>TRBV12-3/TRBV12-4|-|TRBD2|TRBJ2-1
TGTGCCAGCAGTTTAGCGTTGAGGCCGGGAGGGCCACGTGAGCAGTTCTTC
CASSLALRPGGPREQFF
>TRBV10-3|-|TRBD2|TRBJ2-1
TGTGCCATCAGGGAGACTAGCGGAGGGAATGAGCAGTTCTTC
CAIRETSGGNEQFF
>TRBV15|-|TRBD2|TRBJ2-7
TGTGCCACCAGCAGCTTTAGCGGGCTCTCCTACGAGCAGTACTTC
CATSSFSGLSYEQYF
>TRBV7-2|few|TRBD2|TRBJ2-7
TGTGCCAGCAGCTTAATCGGGACTAGCGGGAACGAGCAGTACTTC
CASSLIGTSGNEQYF
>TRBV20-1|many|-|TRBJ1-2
TGCAGTGCTATCCAGGCCCGACGCGACTATGGCTACACCTTC
CSAIQARRDYGYTF
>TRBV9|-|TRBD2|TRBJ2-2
TGTGCCAGCACCGCCGGACAGAGAGATAAAACTAGCGGGAGACCCGGGGAGCTGTTTTTT
CASTAGQRDKTSGRPGELFF
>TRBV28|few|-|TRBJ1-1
TGTGCCAGCCCCCCTCCCGGGCAGGGGACTGAAGCTTTCTTT
CASPPPGQGTEAFF
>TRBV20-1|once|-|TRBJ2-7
TGCAGTGCGAGGGAACAGGAAAAAAGGAAGCAGTACTTC
CSAREQEKRKQYF
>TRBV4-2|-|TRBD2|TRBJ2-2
TGTGCCAGCAGCCCTCTGGCTAGCGGAGACACCGGGGAGCTGTTTTTT
CASSPLASGDTGELFF
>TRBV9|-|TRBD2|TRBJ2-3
TGTGCCAGCAGCGTCAGCGGTGTACTAGCGGGGGACACAGATACGCAGTATTTT
CASSVSGVLAGDTDTQYF
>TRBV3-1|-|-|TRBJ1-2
TGTGCCAGCAGCCAAGGAACAGCAAACTATGGCTACACCTTC
CASSQGTANYGYTF
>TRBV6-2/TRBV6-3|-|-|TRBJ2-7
TGTGCCAGCAGACAAGACGGGGGCATTACCTACGAGCAGTACTTC
CASRQDGGITYEQYF
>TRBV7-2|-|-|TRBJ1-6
TGTGCCAGCAGCTTAGAGGGGCCGAATTCACCCCTCCACTTT
CASSLEGPNSPLHF
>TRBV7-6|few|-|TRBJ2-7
TGTGCCAGCAGCTCTATCGGGGGCAGCTCCTACGAGCAGTACTTC
CASSSIGGSSYEQYF
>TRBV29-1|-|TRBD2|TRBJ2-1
TGCAGCGTTGAAGGGACTAGCGGGAACTACAATGAGCAGTTCTTC
CSVEGTSGNYNEQFF
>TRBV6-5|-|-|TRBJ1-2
TGTGCCAGCAGTGCACAGGGAACATGGGGCTATGGCTACACCTTC
CASSAQGTWGYGYTF
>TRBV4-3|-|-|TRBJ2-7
TGCGCCGGCAGCCAAGGTGACTCCTACACCTACGAGCAGTACTTC
CAGSQGDSYTYEQYF